A single sample gave rise to the 19 T cell receptor beta chains below, sequenced in a study of tumor and adjacent non-tumor tissue in lung cancer. The library came from three nested PCR rounds adapted from ARM-PCR protocols. Using its own MiXCR run on the multiplex PCR reads, TCRdb lists one record per CDR3 protein. This repertoire shows fewer than 85,000 distinct CDR3 sequences, around 86% found once; its top ten account for roughly 13%. The template was RNA from unsorted bulk tissue. Sequenced: lung tumor tissue. All receptors come from a woman aged 50 to 65 with non-small cell lung cancer.

The V call is TRBV28, the J call TRBJ2-7; D tentatively reads TRBD1 or TRBD2 (5 bases each). V gave up 9 bases and J gave up 2 bases, with 17 bases separating them. Per germline, CDR1 MDHEN and CDR2 SYDVKM. The CDR3 spans 14 residues. CDR3 DNA sequence: TGTGCCAGTAGGCGCTCGGGGCCCGCCTACGAGCAGTACTTC. It translates to CASRRSGPAYEQYF.

On this clonotype itself: No conserved phenylalanine or tryptophan is present at the end of the CDR3, so a read error is the likely explanation. It is unclear where the CDR3 begins or ends on the DNA, so no DNA is shown, and the CDR3 is as TCRdb lists it. V usage is TRBV20-1 and J usage is TRBJ2-2; TRBD2, the table's D call, was not compared with the DNA. The CDR3 is 14 residues long, counting both termini. The germline V gene encodes CDR1 DFQATT and CDR2 SNEGSKA (reference sequence). The CDR3: CSVRGAGVHGEVFS.

This clonotype was detected once. A clone one base away is much larger, so this may be a read error. V gene TRBV30 combines with J gene TRBJ1-4, with D unclear. The CDR3 totals 13 residues. The V gene's germline CDR1 is GTSNPN and CDR2 SVGIG (reference sequence). CDR3 bases: TGTGCCTGGGAACCTCTCTATAATGAAAAACAGTTTTTT. Encoded protein: CAWEPLYNEKQFF.

The sample holds many counts of this clonotype. The chain uses TRBV7-8 and TRBJ2-7; 8 bases map to TRBD2. CDR1 SGHVS and CDR2 FQNEAQ come from the germline V gene. Germline trimming cut 5 bases from V and 2 bases from J; bases unmatched to any gene: 11. The CDR3 has 16 amino acids. CDR3 sequence: CASSQIGGEAPYEQYF. The CDR3 DNA reads TGTGCCAGCAGCCAGATCGGGGGGGAGGCACCCTACGAGCAGTACTTC.

Points on this clonotype: Lacking the conserved final phenylalanine or tryptophan, this CDR3 likely reflects a read error. The J gene is TRBJ2-5, the V gene TRBV4-1; D is perhaps TRBD2 (7 bases). Germline V lookup: CDR1 MGHRA, CDR2 YSYEKL. CDR3 length: 17 residues. The CDR3 loop is CASSQGGRGGERETQYV. The CDR3 region has the DNA TGCGCGAGCAGCCAAGGTGGCAGGGGAGGGGAGAGAGAGACCCAGTACGTC.

As regards this clonotype: At one end, the junction sequence differs from germline, possibly due to a read error. This rearrangement joins TRBV4-3 to TRBJ2-5; TRBD1 is a possible D gene (6 bases). The length of the CDR3 is 14 residues. Looked up from germline, CDR1 is LGHNA and CDR2 is YSLEER. The CDR3 DNA reads TGCGCTAACAGCCAAGACCAGGGGTGGGAGATCCAGTACTTC. This sequence encodes CANSQDQGWEIQYF.

A few counts support this clonotype. One end of the junction fails to match germline, which may point to a read error. V gene TRBV20-1 combines with J gene TRBJ2-2; 10 nucleotides line up with TRBD1. This CDR3 region has 14 residues. CDR1 and CDR2 (germline): DFQATT, SNEGSKA (reference sequence). The CDR3 sequence is CNAGGQGVLGELFF. In DNA form, the CDR3 reads TGCAATGCTGGAGGACAGGGGGTGCTCGGGGAGCTGTTTTTT.

In regard to this clonotype: The conserved closing phenylalanine or tryptophan is absent in this CDR3, likely reflecting a read error. The J gene is TRBJ2-7, the V gene TRBV29-1, with TRBD1 matching over 7 bases. The germline CDR1 and CDR2 sequences are SQVTM and ANQGSEA. The CDR3 length is 14 residues. DNA of the CDR3: TGCAACGTACAGGGGAGAGGTGATTCCTACGAGCAGTACCTC. This sequence encodes CNVQGRGDSYEQYL.

Regarding this clonotype: The junction does not match germline at one end; this may be a read error. The CDR3 sequence: CVSSYSFWDRDQKTQYF. Written as DNA, the CDR3 is TGTGTCAGCAGTTACTCCTTCTGGGACAGGGACCAAAAGACCCAGTACTTC. The chain employs TRBV6-2 or TRBV6-3 and TRBJ2-5; 9 bases map to TRBD1. Looked up from germline, CDR1 is MNHEY and CDR2 is SVGEGT. The length of the CDR3 is 17 residues.

With regard to this clonotype: This likely comes from a read error, as the CDR3 has no conserved phenylalanine or tryptophan at its end. The chain has TRBV11-1 and TRBJ2-1; D is unresolved. Germline loops: CDR1 SGHAT, CDR2 FQDESV (reference sequence). The germline V and J ends were trimmed by 7 bases and 8 bases, with 15 bases remaining between them. CDR3 size: 13 residues. The CDR3 bases are TGTGCCAGCACCCGACTGGGGATTGATGAGCAGTTCTCC. The encoded protein is CASTRLGIDEQFS.

In the case of this clonotype: At one end, the junction sequence differs from germline, possibly due to a read error. The V and J genes are TRBV30 and TRBJ2-1; D is undetermined. CDR1 and CDR2 from the germline V gene are GTSNPN and SVGIG (reference sequence). The CDR3 has 11 amino acids. The CDR3 here is CAWNVLNEQLF. The CDR3 nucleotides are TGTGCCTGGAATGTACTCAATGAGCAGCTCTTC. The full variable domain, its missing parts supplied by reference TRBV30 and TRBJ2-1, is SQTIHQWPATLVQPVGSPLSLECTVEGTSNPNLYWYRQAAGRGLQLLFYSVGIGQISSEVPQNLSASRPQDRQFILSSKKLLLSDSGFYLCAWNVLNEQLFGPGTRLTVL.

Notes on this clonotype: Germline is not matched at one junction end, which may reflect a read error. V gene TRBV11-2 combines with J gene TRBJ2-7; D gene unclear. The length of the CDR3 is 14 residues. Germline CDR1 and CDR2: SGHAT and FQNNGV. CDR3 sequence reads: CAGSLGWASYEQYF. CDR3 bases: TGTGCCGGCAGCCTAGGGTGGGCGTCCTACGAGCAGTATTTC.

V gene TRBV20-1 combines with J gene TRBJ1-5; D remains unclear. The germline V gene encodes CDR1 DFQATT and CDR2 SNEGSKA (reference sequence). The CDR3 is 16 residues long. V dropped 5 bases and J dropped 0 bases, with 17 bases sitting between them. The CDR3: CSAQNGDRGSNQPQHF. The CDR3 DNA sequence: TGCAGTGCTCAAAACGGGGATCGTGGTAGCAATCAGCCCCAGCATTTT.

Concerning this clonotype: One junction end does not reproduce the germline sequence, and a read error may be involved. V is TRBV6-6 and J is TRBJ2-3, with 9 positions matching TRBD2. Germline CDR1 is MNHNY and CDR2 is SVGAGI (reference sequence). CDR3 length equals 17 residues. The CDR3 loop is CASSYSRGSGSSDTQYF. The CDR3 DNA reads TGTGCCAGCAGTTACTCTCGGGGTAGCGGGAGTTCAGATACGCAATATTTT.

As concerns this clonotype: The junction does not match germline at one end; this may be a read error. The V gene is TRBV29-1, the J gene TRBJ1-5; D possibly corresponds to TRBD1 (6 bases). The germline V gene has CDR1 SQVTM and CDR2 ANQGSEA. There are 12 residues in the CDR3. CDR3 sequence (DNA): TGCTTTGCAGGGGAGGAGAATCATCCCCAGCATTTT. It yields the protein CFAGEENHPQHF.

Notes on this clonotype: Relative to the germline gene, one junction end is altered; a read error may explain this. V is TRBV6-2 or TRBV6-3 and J is TRBJ2-1; 9 positions match TRBD2. There are 15 residues in the CDR3. Germline V gene data show CDR1 as MNHEY and CDR2 as SVGEGT. CDR3 in DNA: TGTGCGAGCAGTTCGCGACTAGCGGCCAACATAGAGCAGTTCTTC. Translation: CASSSRLAANIEQFF.

Note on this clonotype: At one of its ends the junction is not consistent with the germline gene, which may arise from a read error. The V gene is TRBV20-1, the J gene TRBJ2-7; tentatively, D is TRBD1 (6 bases). CDR3 length equals 13 residues. Germline CDR1 DFQATT, CDR2 SNEGSKA (reference sequence). CDR3: CSTRESRGHEQYF. In nucleotides, the CDR3 is TGCAGTACTAGGGAGAGCAGGGGCCACGAGCAATACTTC.

This clonotype was recorded only once. The chain recombines TRBV11-1 with TRBJ2-2, with a possible D match to TRBD1 (7 bases). Germline loops: CDR1 SGHAT, CDR2 FQDESV (reference sequence). This CDR3 is built from 19 residues. V lost 2 bases and J lost 2, with 21 bases in between. CDR3 in amino acids: CASSLRARGEQSNTGELFF. The CDR3 nucleotides are TGTGCCAGCAGCTTACGGGCCAGGGGGGAACAGAGTAACACCGGGGAGCTGTTTTTT.

Ten or more counts support this clonotype. The V gene is TRBV7-2, the J gene TRBJ2-5; D is undetermined. Trimming shortened V by 3 bases and J by 4 bases, and 3 bases separated the two germline ends. Looked up from germline, CDR1 is SGHTA and CDR2 is FQGNSA. This CDR3 is built from 11 residues. This CDR3 reads CASSLIETQYF. In nucleotides, the CDR3 is TGTGCCAGCAGCTTGATAGAGACCCAGTACTTC.